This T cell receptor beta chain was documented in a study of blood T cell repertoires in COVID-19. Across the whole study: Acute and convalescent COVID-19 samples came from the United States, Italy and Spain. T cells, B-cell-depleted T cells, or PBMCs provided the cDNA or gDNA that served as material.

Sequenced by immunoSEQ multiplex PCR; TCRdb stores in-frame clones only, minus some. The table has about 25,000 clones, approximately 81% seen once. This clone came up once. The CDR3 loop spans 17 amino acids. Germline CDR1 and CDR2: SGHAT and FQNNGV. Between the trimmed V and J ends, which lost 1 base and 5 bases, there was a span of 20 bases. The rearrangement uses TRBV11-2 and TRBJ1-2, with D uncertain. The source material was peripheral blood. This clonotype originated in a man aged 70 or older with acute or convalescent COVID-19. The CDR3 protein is CASSLATGLGSWYGYTF. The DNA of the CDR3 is TGTGCCAGCAGCTTAGCCACGGGGTTGGGATCTTGGTATGGCTACACCTTC.